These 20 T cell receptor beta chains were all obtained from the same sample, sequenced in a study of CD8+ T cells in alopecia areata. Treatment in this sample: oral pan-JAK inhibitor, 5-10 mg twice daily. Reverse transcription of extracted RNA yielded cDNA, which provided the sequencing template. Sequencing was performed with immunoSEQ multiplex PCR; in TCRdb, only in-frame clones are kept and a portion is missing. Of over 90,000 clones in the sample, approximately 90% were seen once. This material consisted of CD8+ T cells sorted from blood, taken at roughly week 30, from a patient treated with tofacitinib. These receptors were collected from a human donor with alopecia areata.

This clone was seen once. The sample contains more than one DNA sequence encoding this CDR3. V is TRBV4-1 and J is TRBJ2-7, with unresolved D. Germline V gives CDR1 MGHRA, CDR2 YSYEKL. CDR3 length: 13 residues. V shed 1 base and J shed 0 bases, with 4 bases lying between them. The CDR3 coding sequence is TGCGCCAGCAGCCAAGGTTCCTCCTACGAGCAGTACTTC. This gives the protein CASSQGSSYEQYF.

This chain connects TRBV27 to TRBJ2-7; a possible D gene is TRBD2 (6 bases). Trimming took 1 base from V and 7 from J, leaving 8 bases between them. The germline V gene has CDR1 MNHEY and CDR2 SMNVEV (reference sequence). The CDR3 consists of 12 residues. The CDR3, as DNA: TGTGCCAGCAGTTTATACGGGAGAGAGCAGTACTTC. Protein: CASSLYGREQYF.

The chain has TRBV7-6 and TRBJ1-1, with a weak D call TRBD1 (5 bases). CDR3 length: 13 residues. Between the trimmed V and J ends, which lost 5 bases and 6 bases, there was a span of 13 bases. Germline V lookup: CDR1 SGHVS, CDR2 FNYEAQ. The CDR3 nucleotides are TGTGCCAGCAGCCCGCAGGGTATTTCTGAAGCTTTCTTT. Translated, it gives CASSPQGISEAFF.

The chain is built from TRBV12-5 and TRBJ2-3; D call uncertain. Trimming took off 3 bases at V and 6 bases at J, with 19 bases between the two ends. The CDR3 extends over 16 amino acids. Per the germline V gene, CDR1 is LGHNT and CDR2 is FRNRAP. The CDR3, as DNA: TGTGCTAGTGGTTTAGCCCTAGGAATAGTTTCGGATACGCAGTATTTT. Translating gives CASGLALGIVSDTQYF.

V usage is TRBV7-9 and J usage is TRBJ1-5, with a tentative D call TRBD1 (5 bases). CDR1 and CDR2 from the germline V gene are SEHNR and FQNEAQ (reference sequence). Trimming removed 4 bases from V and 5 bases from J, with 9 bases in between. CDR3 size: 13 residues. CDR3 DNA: TGTGCCAGCAGCTCTCGGGGGGATCAGCCCCAGCATTTT. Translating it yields CASSSRGDQPQHF.

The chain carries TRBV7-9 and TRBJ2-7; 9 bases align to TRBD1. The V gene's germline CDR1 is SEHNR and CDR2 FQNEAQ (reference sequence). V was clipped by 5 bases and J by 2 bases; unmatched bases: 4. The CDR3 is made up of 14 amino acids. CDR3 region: CASSGQGITYEQYF. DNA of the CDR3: TGTGCCAGCAGCGGACAGGGGATCACCTACGAGCAGTACTTC. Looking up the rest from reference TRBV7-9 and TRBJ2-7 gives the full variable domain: DTGVSQNPRHKITKRGQNVTFRCDPISEHNRLYWYRQTLGQGPEFLTYFQNEAQLEKSRLLSDRFSAERPKGSFSTLEIQRTEQGDSAMYLCASSGQGITYEQYFGPGTRLTVT.

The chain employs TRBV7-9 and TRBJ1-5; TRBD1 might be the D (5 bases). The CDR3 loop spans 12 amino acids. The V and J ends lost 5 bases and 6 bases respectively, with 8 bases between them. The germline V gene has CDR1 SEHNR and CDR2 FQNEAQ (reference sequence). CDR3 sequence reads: CASSEGVQPQHF. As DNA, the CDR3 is TGTGCCAGCAGCGAAGGGGTTCAGCCCCAGCATTTT.

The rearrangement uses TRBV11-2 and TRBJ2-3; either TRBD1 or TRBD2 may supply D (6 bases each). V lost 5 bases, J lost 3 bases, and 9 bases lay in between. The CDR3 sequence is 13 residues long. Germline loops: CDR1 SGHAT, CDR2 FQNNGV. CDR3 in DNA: TGTGCCAGCAGCGCGGGACATACAGATACGCAGTATTTT. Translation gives CASSAGHTDTQYF.

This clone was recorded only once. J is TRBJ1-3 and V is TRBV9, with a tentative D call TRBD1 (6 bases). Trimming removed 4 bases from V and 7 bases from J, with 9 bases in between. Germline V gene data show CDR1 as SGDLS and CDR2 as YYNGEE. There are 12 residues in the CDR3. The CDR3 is CASSTGMNTIYF. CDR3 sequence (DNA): TGTGCCAGCAGCACAGGGATGAACACCATATATTTT.

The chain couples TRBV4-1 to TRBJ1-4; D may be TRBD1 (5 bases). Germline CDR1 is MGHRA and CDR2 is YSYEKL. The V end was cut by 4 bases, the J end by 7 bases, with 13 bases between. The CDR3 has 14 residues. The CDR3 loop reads CASSPPGESEKLFF. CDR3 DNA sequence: TGCGCCAGCAGCCCCCCGGGGGAAAGTGAAAAACTGTTTTTT.

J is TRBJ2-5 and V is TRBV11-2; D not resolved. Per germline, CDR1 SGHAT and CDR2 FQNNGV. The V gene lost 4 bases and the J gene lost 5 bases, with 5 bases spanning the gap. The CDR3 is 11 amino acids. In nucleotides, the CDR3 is TGTGCCAGCAGCTATATGGAGACCCAGTACTTC. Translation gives CASSYMETQYF.

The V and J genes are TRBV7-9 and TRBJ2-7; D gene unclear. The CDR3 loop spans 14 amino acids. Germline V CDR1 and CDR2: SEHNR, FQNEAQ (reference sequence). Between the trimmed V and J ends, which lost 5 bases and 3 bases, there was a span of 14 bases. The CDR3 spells CASSLPTSSYEQYF. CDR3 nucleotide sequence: TGTGCCAGCAGCCTGCCGACGAGCAGCTACGAGCAGTACTTC.

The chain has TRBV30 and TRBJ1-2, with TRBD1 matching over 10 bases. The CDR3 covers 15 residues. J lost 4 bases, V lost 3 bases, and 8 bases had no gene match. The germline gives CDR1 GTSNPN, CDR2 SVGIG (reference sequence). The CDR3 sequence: CAWRNRDRGAYGYTF. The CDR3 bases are TGTGCCTGGAGGAATCGGGACAGGGGTGCCTATGGCTACACCTTC. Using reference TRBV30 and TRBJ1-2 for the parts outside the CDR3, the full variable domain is SQTIHQWPATLVQPVGSPLSLECTVEGTSNPNLYWYRQAAGRGLQLLFYSVGIGQISSEVPQNLSASRPQDRQFILSSKKLLLSDSGFYLCAWRNRDRGAYGYTFGSGTRLTVV.

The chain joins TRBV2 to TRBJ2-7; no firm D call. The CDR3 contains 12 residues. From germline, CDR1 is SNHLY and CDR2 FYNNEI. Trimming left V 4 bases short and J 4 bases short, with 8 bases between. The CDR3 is CASSAVGYEQYF. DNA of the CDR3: TGTGCCAGCAGTGCTGTGGGGTACGAGCAGTACTTC.

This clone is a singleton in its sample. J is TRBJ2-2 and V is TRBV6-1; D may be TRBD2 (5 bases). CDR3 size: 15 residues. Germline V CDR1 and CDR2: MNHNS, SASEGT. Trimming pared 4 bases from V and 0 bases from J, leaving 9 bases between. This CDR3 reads CASSVGSSNTGELFF. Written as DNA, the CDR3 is TGTGCCAGCAGTGTAGGGAGTTCGAACACCGGGGAGCTGTTTTTT.

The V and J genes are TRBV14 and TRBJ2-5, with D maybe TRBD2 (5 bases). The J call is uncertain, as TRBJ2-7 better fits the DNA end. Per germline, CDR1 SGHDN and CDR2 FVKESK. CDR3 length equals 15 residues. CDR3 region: CASSQERGTYYEQYF. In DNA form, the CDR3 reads TGTGCCAGCAGCCAAGAACGGGGAACATACTACGAGCAGTACTTC.

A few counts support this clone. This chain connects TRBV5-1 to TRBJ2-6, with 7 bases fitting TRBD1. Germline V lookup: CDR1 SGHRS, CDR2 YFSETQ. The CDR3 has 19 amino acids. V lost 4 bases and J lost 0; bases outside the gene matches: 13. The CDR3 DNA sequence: TGCGCCAGCAGCCCTGATCGGGACAGTGGAGACTCTGGGGCCAACGTCCTGACTTTC. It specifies CASSPDRDSGDSGANVLTF. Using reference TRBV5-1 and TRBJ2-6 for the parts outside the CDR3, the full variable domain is KAGVTQTPRYLIKTRGQQVTLSCSPISGHRSVSWYQQTPGQGLQFLFEYFSETQRNKGNFPGRFSGRQFSNSRSEMNVSTLELGDSALYLCASSPDRDSGDSGANVLTFGAGSRLTVL.

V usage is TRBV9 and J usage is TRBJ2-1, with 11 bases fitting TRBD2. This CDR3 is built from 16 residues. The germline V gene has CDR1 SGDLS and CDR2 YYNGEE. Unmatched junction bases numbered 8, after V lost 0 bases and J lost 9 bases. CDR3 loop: CASSVDLAGGHSEQFF. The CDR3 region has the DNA TGTGCCAGCAGCGTAGATCTAGCGGGGGGCCATAGTGAGCAGTTCTTC.

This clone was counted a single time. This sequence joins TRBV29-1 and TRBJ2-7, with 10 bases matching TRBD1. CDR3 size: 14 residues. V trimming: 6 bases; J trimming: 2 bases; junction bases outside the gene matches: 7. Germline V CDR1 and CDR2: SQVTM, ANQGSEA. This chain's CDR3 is CSVPQGTGAYEQYF. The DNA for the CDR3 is TGCAGCGTGCCCCAGGGGACAGGGGCCTACGAGCAGTACTTC.

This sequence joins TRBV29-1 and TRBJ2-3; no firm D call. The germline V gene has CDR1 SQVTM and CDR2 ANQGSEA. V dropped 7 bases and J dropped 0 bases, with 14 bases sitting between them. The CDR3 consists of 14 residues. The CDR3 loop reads CSGGKPTSTDTQYF. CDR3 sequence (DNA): TGCAGCGGAGGCAAACCGACAAGCACAGATACGCAGTATTTT.